This passage covers 25 T cell receptor beta chains from one sample sequenced in a study of T cell clusters in autoimmune cytopenias. TRB amplification used roughly 250 ng of peripheral blood genomic DNA. One tube held mixed TRB-A and TRB-B primer pools for touch-down PCR. TCRdb re-called the multiplex PCR reads and catalogs CDR3 proteins one per entry, DNA excluded. The sample yields about 6,300 distinct CDR3 sequences, of which the top ten take up just under 8.5%. Another study also made use of these data, one on T cell repertoires in aging, cancer and after chemotherapy.

Sequencing input: peripheral blood. The receptor source for this set is a human donor in good health.

The chain uses TRBV10-3 and TRBJ2-7; no DNA is available, so the TRBD1 call from TCRdb remains unchecked. Germline-derived CDR1 and CDR2 are ENHRY and SYGVKD. The length of the CDR3 is 15 residues. The CDR3 spells CAISESGKRSYEQYF.

This clonotype ranks as medium-sized in terms of frequency. The chain is built from TRBV19 and TRBJ2-1; TCRdb names TRBD1, which stays unverified in the absence of DNA. The CDR3 has 13 residues. The germline V gene encodes CDR1 LNHDA and CDR2 SQIVND (reference sequence). The CDR3 protein is CASRQGGYNEQFF.

The V gene is TRBV5-6, the J gene TRBJ1-2; the D call from TCRdb, TRBD1, cannot be confirmed without DNA. Germline V gene lookup returns CDR1 SGHDT and CDR2 YYEEEE. CDR3 length equals 14 residues. The CDR3 loop is CASSRDRGYGGYTF.

The chain employs TRBV7-2 and TRBJ1-2; as DNA is missing, the TRBD1 call by TCRdb cannot be tested. The CDR3 is made up of 14 amino acids. Germline CDR1 and CDR2: SGHTA and FQGNSA. The CDR3 is CASSDRQGIGGYTF.

The V gene is TRBV18, the J gene TRBJ1-1; TCRdb gives TRBD1 as the D gene, but with no DNA this cannot be confirmed. Germline values: CDR1 KGHSH, CDR2 LQKENI. CDR3 length: 15 amino acids. The CDR3 sequence is CASSPMTGGETEAFF. Together with reference TRBV18 and TRBJ1-1, the CDR3 gives the full variable domain: NAGVMQNPRHLVRRRGQEARLRCSPMKGHSHVYWYRQLPEEGLKFMVYLQKENIIDESGMPKERFSAEFPKEGPSILRIQQVVRGDSAAYFCASSPMTGGETEAFFGQGTRLTVV.

The chain carries TRBV7-2 and TRBJ2-7; as DNA is missing, the TRBD1 call by TCRdb cannot be tested. This CDR3 is built from 14 residues. CDR1 SGHTA and CDR2 FQGNSA come from the germline V gene. The CDR3 loop reads CASSLRGADYEQYF.

The chain carries TRBV27 and TRBJ2-7; lacking DNA, the TRBD2 call made by TCRdb goes unchecked. The V gene's germline CDR1 is MNHEY and CDR2 SMNVEV (reference sequence). The CDR3 runs to 15 residues. The CDR3 loop is CASSLRASGGREQYF.

This clonotype registers medium-sized by frequency. This chain uses TRBV6-5 with TRBJ2-2. The V gene's germline CDR1 is MNHEY and CDR2 SVGAGI. CDR3 length: 14 residues. The CDR3 sequence: CASSYSRWAGELFF.

The rearrangement uses TRBV12-3 or TRBV12-4 and TRBJ1-4. CDR3 length: 12 residues. The CDR3 sequence: CAIQNQGEKLFF.

This clonotype is labeled medium-sized based on frequency. The chain couples TRBV6-5 to TRBJ2-1; TCRdb proposes TRBD2, but this gene call is untestable without DNA. The germline gives CDR1 MNHEY, CDR2 SVGAGI. The CDR3 is 14 amino acids. CDR3 sequence reads: CASTSGPVHNEQFF.

This clonotype is identified as medium-sized (0.01 to 0.1%) from frequency. This chain links TRBV12-3 or TRBV12-4 with TRBJ2-3. This CDR3 contains 16 residues. Here the CDR3 reads CASSLQTTWGTDTQYF.

This rearrangement joins TRBV5-1 to TRBJ1-1; TCRdb's assignment of TRBD1 cannot be checked, as there is no DNA. The CDR3 has 16 amino acids. Germline CDR1 reads SGHRS; CDR2 reads YFSETQ. CDR3 amino acids: CASSLVGVERNTEAFF.

The chain links TRBV11-2 to TRBJ2-5; the D call from TCRdb, TRBD2, cannot be confirmed without DNA. The CDR3 totals 14 residues. Germline CDR1 SGHAT, CDR2 FQNNGV. The CDR3 region is CASSPPRVGETQYF.

V and J are TRBV18 and TRBJ2-4; TCRdb calls TRBD1, which cannot be checked without DNA. This CDR3 has 13 amino acids. Germline V lookup: CDR1 KGHSH, CDR2 LQKENI. CDR3: CASSRDSRNIQYF. Full variable domain (outside the CDR3, taken from reference TRBV18 and TRBJ2-4): NAGVMQNPRHLVRRRGQEARLRCSPMKGHSHVYWYRQLPEEGLKFMVYLQKENIIDESGMPKERFSAEFPKEGPSILRIQQVVRGDSAAYFCASSRDSRNIQYFGAGTRLSVL.

This clonotype shows up as medium-sized by frequency. The chain employs TRBV19 and TRBJ2-2. There are 16 residues in the CDR3. The V gene's germline CDR1 is LNHDA and CDR2 SQIVND (reference sequence). CDR3 residues: CASQKDIVANTGELFF.

Its frequency marks this clonotype as medium-sized. V usage is TRBV5-3 and J usage is TRBJ2-7. TRBV5-3 is flagged as an ORF with uncertain function. This CDR3 region has 11 residues. The CDR3: CARSQLYEQYF.

Considering frequency, this clonotype is medium-sized. This sequence joins TRBV11-1 and TRBJ1-3. The germline V gene has CDR1 SGHAT and CDR2 FQDESV (reference sequence). The CDR3 totals 14 residues. The CDR3 reads CASSPTDSGNTIYF.

Judged by frequency, this clonotype is medium-sized. The chain uses TRBV6-5 and TRBJ2-2; TCRdb's D call, TRBD1, is unchecked because there is no DNA. The CDR3 has 16 amino acids. CDR1 is MNHEY, CDR2 SVGAGI, per germline. CDR3 loop: CASSYDGHANTGELFF.

The V gene is TRBV6-5, the J gene TRBJ2-7; lacking DNA, the TRBD2 call made by TCRdb goes unchecked. Germline V CDR1 and CDR2: MNHEY, SVGAGI. The CDR3 is 14 residues long. The CDR3 is CASSYTGASGEQYF.

The chain is built from TRBV6-2 or TRBV6-3 and TRBJ1-2; TCRdb indicates TRBD1, and absent DNA this call remains unverified. Germline loops: CDR1 MNHEY, CDR2 SVGEGT. CDR3 length: 15 amino acids. CDR3 amino acids: CASRATGGASYGYTF.

Frequency places this clonotype as medium-sized. The chain is built from TRBV6-1 and TRBJ1-4; the D call of TRBD1 rests on TCRdb alone, since no DNA is present to check it. This CDR3 has 13 amino acids. In germline, CDR1 is MNHNS, CDR2 SASEGT. CDR3 in amino acids: CASRGTGYEKLFF.

The V call is TRBV10-3, the J call TRBJ1-1. Germline CDR1 is ENHRY and CDR2 is SYGVKD. CDR3 length: 15 amino acids. This CDR3 is CAISESGLVHTEAFF.

The chain uses TRBV6-1 and TRBJ1-1; TCRdb calls TRBD1, which cannot be checked without DNA. Looked up from germline, CDR1 is MNHNS and CDR2 is SASEGT. This CDR3 has 13 amino acids. The CDR3 here is CASSGTGFTEAFF.

Judged by frequency, this clonotype is medium-sized. This sequence joins TRBV5-4 and TRBJ2-3. This CDR3 has 17 residues. The germline V gene has CDR1 SGHNT and CDR2 YYREEE (reference sequence). This CDR3 reads CASTPWVDFSSTDTQYF.

The chain carries TRBV10-3 and TRBJ1-2; TCRdb returns TRBD1, unconfirmable since there is no DNA. Germline CDR1 is ENHRY and CDR2 is SYGVKD. This CDR3 comprises 14 residues. CDR3 region: CAISEAREVMGYTF.